The 26 T cell receptor beta chains given below trace back to one sample, sequenced in a study of control samples from healthy donors and cancer patients. The protocol was immunoSEQ multiplex PCR, while the TCRdb copy is restricted to in-frame clones and leaves out a portion. Among about 140,000 clones, about 88% were seen once, and the ten largest hold 8.7%. The sequenced sample consisted of blood. Receptors were obtained from a young woman in good health.

This clone is a singleton in its sample. The chain employs TRBV5-6 and TRBJ1-5; no clear D gene. This CDR3 region has 15 residues. The germline CDR1 and CDR2 sequences are SGHDT and YYEEEE. The V end lost 4 bases, the J end lost 7 bases, and 18 bases lay between the germline ends. CDR3 in amino acids: CASSAGPTSIQPQHF. The CDR3 bases are TGTGCCAGCAGCGCAGGACCGACTTCTATCCAGCCCCAGCATTTT.

The CDR3 reads CASSMAGQPQHF. CDR3 sequence (DNA): TGTGCCAGTAGTATGGCTGGTCAGCCCCAGCATTTT. J is TRBJ1-5 and V is TRBV19; D ambiguous. The ends were cut back, 3 bases at V and 6 bases at J, with 6 bases in the middle. CDR1 is LNHDA and CDR2 is SQIVND in the germline V gene (reference sequence). The CDR3 is 12 residues long.

The V gene is TRBV5-1, the J gene TRBJ1-4; D unresolved. The CDR3 is 16 amino acids. V dropped 0 bases and J dropped 0 bases, with 9 bases sitting between them. Per germline, CDR1 SGHRS and CDR2 YFSETQ. CDR3 sequence: CASSLAVQTTNEKLFF. The CDR3 nucleotides read TGCGCCAGCAGCTTGGCCGTCCAAACAACTAATGAAAAACTGTTTTTT.

This chain uses TRBV28 with TRBJ1-1; perhaps TRBD1 as D (6 bases). This CDR3 spans 14 amino acids. The germline CDR1 and CDR2 sequences are MDHEN and SYDVKM. Trimming took 6 bases from V and 5 from J, leaving 16 bases between them. The CDR3 nucleotides are TGTGCCAGCAGGCCGGGGGGGCGAGAAACTGAAGCTTTCTTT. The encoded protein is CASRPGGRETEAFF.

The V and J genes are TRBV12-3 or TRBV12-4 and TRBJ2-1; D gene ambiguous. With 4 bases removed from V and 3 bases from J, the gap between germline ends came to 7 bases. CDR3 length: 13 residues. The CDR3 sequence is CASSYPYYNEQFF. CDR3 DNA sequence: TGTGCCAGCAGTTACCCCTACTACAATGAGCAGTTCTTC.

This sequence joins TRBV18 and TRBJ2-1, with 9 bases that match TRBD1. CDR1 and CDR2 (germline): KGHSH, LQKENI. The CDR3 runs 15 residues. Trimming cost V 4 bases and J 9 bases; bases outside gene matches: 10. The CDR3 spells CASSRGTGLEVEQFF. In nucleotides, the CDR3 is TGTGCCAGCTCACGGGGGACAGGGCTCGAGGTTGAGCAGTTCTTC. The whole variable domain, filled in from reference TRBV18 and TRBJ2-1, reads NAGVMQNPRHLVRRRGQEARLRCSPMKGHSHVYWYRQLPEEGLKFMVYLQKENIIDESGMPKERFSAEFPKEGPSILRIQQVVRGDSAAYFCASSRGTGLEVEQFFGPGTRLTVL.

The chain combines TRBV29-1 with TRBJ2-3, with 7 bases identical to TRBD1. CDR3 length: 15 residues. Trimming took 7 bases from V and 0 from J; bases not matched to a gene: 10. Germline V gene sequence: CDR1 SQVTM, CDR2 ANQGSEA. Here the CDR3 reads CSGNRGSLSTDTQYF. CDR3 sequence (DNA): TGCAGCGGAAACAGGGGATCGCTTAGCACAGATACGCAGTATTTT.

The chain links TRBV29-1 to TRBJ2-2, with D perhaps TRBD1 (6 bases). From germline, CDR1 is SQVTM and CDR2 ANQGSEA. The CDR3 length is 14 residues. Trimming took 6 bases from V and 3 from J, leaving 14 bases between them. The CDR3 nucleotides are TGCAGCGTCGGAGACAGGTCGGACACCGGGGAGCTGTTTTTT. It encodes CSVGDRSDTGELFF.

The chain employs TRBV2 and TRBJ1-5, with D possibly matching TRBD1 (5 bases). The ends were cut back, 6 bases at V and 3 bases at J, with 15 bases in the middle. This CDR3 has 15 residues. Germline CDR1 SNHLY, CDR2 FYNNEI. DNA of the CDR3: TGTGCCAGCAGCGGTCGCAGGGTCAACAATCAGCCCCAGCATTTT. Translation: CASSGRRVNNQPQHF. The full variable domain, with the rest looked up from reference TRBV2 and TRBJ1-5, is EPEVTQTPSHQVTQMGQEVILRCVPISNHLYFYWYRQILGQKVEFLVSFYNNEISEKSEIFDDQFSVERPDGSNFTLKIRSTKLEDSAMYFCASSGRRVNNQPQHFGDGTRLSIL.

The rearrangement links TRBV5-6 to TRBJ1-5; 11 bases map to TRBD1. The CDR3 runs to 15 residues. Losses at the gene ends were 0 bases for V and 6 bases for J; bases not matched to a gene: 2. The germline CDR1 and CDR2 sequences are SGHDT and YYEEEE. The CDR3: CASSLGGTGGQPQHF. The CDR3 bases are TGTGCCAGCAGCTTGGGGGGGACAGGGGGTCAGCCCCAGCATTTT.

The chain is built from TRBV10-3 and TRBJ2-7, with 9 bases aligning to TRBD1. Germline V lookup: CDR1 ENHRY, CDR2 SYGVKD. Trimming at V came to 10 bases and at J to 4 bases, leaving 11 bases not matched to a gene. This CDR3 has 14 amino acids. Here the CDR3 reads CATCPGTGIYEQYF. The CDR3 region has the DNA TGTGCCACATGTCCCGGGACAGGGATATACGAGCAGTACTTC.

The chain has TRBV15 and TRBJ2-7; D gene unclear. CDR3 size: 13 residues. Germline lookup yields CDR1 LNHNV and CDR2 YYDKDF (reference sequence). V was trimmed by 3 bases and J by 2 bases, leaving 8 bases between them. CDR3: CATSSAAAYEQYF. In DNA, the CDR3 is TGTGCCACCAGCAGTGCGGCGGCCTACGAGCAGTACTTC.

The chain recombines TRBV6-5 with TRBJ2-1, with 8 bases lining up with TRBD1. This CDR3 is built from 15 residues. CDR1 MNHEY and CDR2 SVGAGI come from the germline V gene. Trimming at V came to 6 bases and at J to 4 bases, leaving 8 bases not matched to a gene. CDR3 DNA: TGTGCCAGCAGGAGCTTTACAGGGGGATACAATGAGCAGTTCTTC. Protein: CASRSFTGGYNEQFF.

The chain recombines TRBV30 with TRBJ2-7; no clear D. V was cut by 2 bases and J by 4 bases, with 6 bases left in between. CDR3 size: 11 residues. Germline assignment: CDR1 GTSNPN and CDR2 SVGIG (reference sequence). The CDR3 is CAWSYLYEQYF. The CDR3 region has the DNA TGTGCCTGGAGTTACTTATACGAGCAGTACTTC. The full variable domain, completed using reference TRBV30 and TRBJ2-7, is SQTIHQWPATLVQPVGSPLSLECTVEGTSNPNLYWYRQAAGRGLQLLFYSVGIGQISSEVPQNLSASRPQDRQFILSSKKLLLSDSGFYLCAWSYLYEQYFGPGTRLTVT.

The chain links TRBV3-1 (or the pseudogene TRBV3-2) to TRBJ2-7; perhaps TRBD2 as D (5 bases). This CDR3 has 15 residues. Germline CDR1 reads LGHDT; CDR2 reads YNNKEL (reference sequence). V shed 0 bases and J shed 6 bases, with 15 bases lying between them. CDR3 in DNA: TGTGCCAGCAGCCAAGATGGAGTGGGAGTCCTCGAGCAGTACTTC. Amino acid sequence: CASSQDGVGVLEQYF.

This rearrangement joins TRBV5-1 to TRBJ2-7, with D maybe TRBD2 (5 bases). Germline CDR1 and CDR2: SGHRS and YFSETQ. V was clipped by 1 base and J by 5 bases, with 16 bases between them. The CDR3 is made up of 15 amino acids. The CDR3 region is CASSLLFGGGNEQYF. DNA for the CDR3: TGCGCCAGCAGCTTGCTTTTTGGAGGTGGGAACGAGCAGTACTTC. Variable domain in full (rest from reference TRBV5-1 and TRBJ2-7): KAGVTQTPRYLIKTRGQQVTLSCSPISGHRSVSWYQQTPGQGLQFLFEYFSETQRNKGNFPGRFSGRQFSNSRSEMNVSTLELGDSALYLCASSLLFGGGNEQYFGPGTRLTVT.

This rearrangement joins TRBV24-1 to TRBJ1-6, with a possible D match to TRBD1 (6 bases). V was shortened by 9 bases and J by 1 base, with 9 bases between the two germline ends. The V gene's germline CDR1 is KGHDR and CDR2 SFDVKD. CDR3 size: 14 residues. This CDR3 is CATVQGSYNSPLHF. The CDR3 bases are TGTGCCACCGTACAGGGTTCCTATAATTCACCCCTCCACTTT.

In its sample, this clone was seen once. The J gene is TRBJ1-4, the V gene TRBV5-5; weak D call: TRBD1 (5 bases). Trimming left V 0 bases short and J 7 bases short, with 7 bases between. Per germline, CDR1 SGHKS and CDR2 YYEKEE (reference sequence). CDR3 length equals 13 residues. The CDR3 protein is CASSLAGGEKLFF. CDR3 in DNA: TGTGCCAGCAGCTTGGCGGGGGGTGAAAAACTGTTTTTT.

The chain combines TRBV2 with TRBJ2-7; 7 bases map to TRBD1. V shed 4 bases, J shed 2 bases, and the junction held 5 bases outside the gene matches. The CDR3 covers 14 residues. Per germline, CDR1 SNHLY and CDR2 FYNNEI. For the CDR3, the DNA is TGTGCCAGCAGTGTTAACAGGGGCCCCTACGAGCAGTACTTC. Residues: CASSVNRGPYEQYF.

This rearrangement joins TRBV2 to TRBJ2-3; possible D gene TRBD1, 6 bases. This CDR3 comprises 14 residues. The germline CDR1 and CDR2 sequences are SNHLY and FYNNEI. Trimming removed 7 bases from V and 1 base from J, with 12 bases in between. The DNA for the CDR3 is TGTGCCAGCATGAGGAGGACAGGCACAGATACGCAGTATTTT. Its translation: CASMRRTGTDTQYF. The full variable domain, rest sourced from reference TRBV2 and TRBJ2-3, is EPEVTQTPSHQVTQMGQEVILRCVPISNHLYFYWYRQILGQKVEFLVSFYNNEISEKSEIFDDQFSVERPDGSNFTLKIRSTKLEDSAMYFCASMRRTGTDTQYFGPGTRLTVL.

The V and J genes are TRBV9 and TRBJ2-2; the D is unclear. Germline V gives CDR1 SGDLS, CDR2 YYNGEE. This CDR3 has 12 residues. Trimming took 2 bases from V and 6 from J, leaving 5 bases between them. The CDR3 here is CASSVGSGELFF. In DNA, the CDR3 is TGTGCCAGCAGCGTTGGGTCCGGGGAGCTGTTTTTT. Combining the CDR3 with reference TRBV9 and TRBJ2-2 gives the whole variable domain DSGVTQTPKHLITATGQRVTLRCSPRSGDLSVYWYQQSLDQGLQFLIQYYNGEERAKGNILERFSAQQFPDLHSELNLSSLELGDSALYFCASSVGSGELFFGEGSRLTVL.

J is TRBJ2-5 and V is TRBV10-3, with 7 positions matching TRBD2. The germline V gene has CDR1 ENHRY and CDR2 SYGVKD. The CDR3 has 12 residues. V was clipped by 3 bases and J by 5 bases; unmatched bases: 0. This chain's CDR3 is CAISDSGETQYF. In DNA form, the CDR3 reads TGTGCCATCAGTGATAGCGGGGAGACCCAGTACTTC.

This chain uses TRBV12-3 or TRBV12-4 with TRBJ1-2, with D perhaps matching TRBD1 (6 bases). The CDR3 consists of 13 residues. V lost 5 bases, J lost 5 bases, and 12 bases lay in between. The DNA of the CDR3 is TGTGCCAGCAGTCCCGGGACACCGTATGGCTACACCTTC. Residues: CASSPGTPYGYTF.

CDR3 loop: CASSANTEAFF. DNA of the CDR3: TGCGCCAGCAGTGCAAACACTGAAGCTTTCTTT. The chain links TRBV10-1 to TRBJ1-1, with D uncertain. The CDR3 runs 11 residues. Per germline, CDR1 WNHNN and CDR2 SYGVQD (reference sequence). Trimming left V 4 bases short and J 2 bases short, with 2 bases between.

The J gene is TRBJ2-7, the V gene TRBV9; 8 bases align to TRBD2. CDR3 length equals 18 residues. The germline CDR1 and CDR2 sequences are SGDLS and YYNGEE. V trimming: 9 bases; J trimming: 0 bases; junction bases outside the gene matches: 20. CDR3 amino acids: CAKPPGLAGTPVSYEQYF. CDR3 nucleotide sequence: TGTGCCAAACCCCCCGGGTTAGCGGGAACCCCAGTCTCCTACGAGCAGTACTTC.

This clone was counted only a few times. CDR3 sequence reads: CAWSVIGEQFF. CDR3 DNA: TGTGCCTGGAGTGTTATCGGTGAGCAGTTCTTC. The chain combines TRBV30 with TRBJ2-1; D call uncertain. CDR1 is GTSNPN and CDR2 is SVGIG in the germline V gene (reference sequence). Deletions cut 0 bases from V and 9 bases from J, with 6 bases between. This CDR3 comprises 11 residues. The whole variable domain, filled in from reference TRBV30 and TRBJ2-1, reads SQTIHQWPATLVQPVGSPLSLECTVEGTSNPNLYWYRQAAGRGLQLLFYSVGIGQISSEVPQNLSASRPQDRQFILSSKKLLLSDSGFYLCAWSVIGEQFFGPGTRLTVL.